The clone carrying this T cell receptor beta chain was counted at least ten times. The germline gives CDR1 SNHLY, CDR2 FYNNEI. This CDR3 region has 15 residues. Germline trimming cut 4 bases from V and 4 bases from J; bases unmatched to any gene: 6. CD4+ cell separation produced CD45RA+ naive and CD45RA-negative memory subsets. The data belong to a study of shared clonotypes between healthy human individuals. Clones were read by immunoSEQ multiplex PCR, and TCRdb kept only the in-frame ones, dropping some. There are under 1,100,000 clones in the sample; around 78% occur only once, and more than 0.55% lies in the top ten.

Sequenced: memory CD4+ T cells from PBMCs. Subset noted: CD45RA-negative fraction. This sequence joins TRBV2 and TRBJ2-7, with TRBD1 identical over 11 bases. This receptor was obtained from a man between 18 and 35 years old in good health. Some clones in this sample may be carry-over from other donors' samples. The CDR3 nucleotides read TGTGCCAGCAGTGGCTGGACAGGGGGCGGGTACGAGCAGTACTTC. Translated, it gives CASSGWTGGGYEQYF.